The rows below give T cell receptor beta chains drawn from one sample of a study of blood T cell repertoires in COVID-19. The repertoire was sequenced with immunoSEQ multiplex PCR; TCRdb's copy has only in-frame clones and lacks some. The sample holds some 89,000 clones, just under 90% seen once. Sequencing was done on a sample of peripheral blood. The receptors here all came from a human donor in a cohort sampled during active COVID-19. The CDR3 runs from the conserved cysteine through the conserved F or W. The D gene is left open where the match is weak. Clone size is stated in some rows and not others, as once, few, many or a class when expanded.

J	D	V	size	DNA	CDR3
TRBJ2-5	TRBD2	TRBV10-3	once	TGTGCCATCTGGGGGGGAGTGGGGGAGACCCAGTACTTC	CAIWGGVGETQYF
TRBJ1-1	-	TRBV28	-	TGTGCCAGCAGGTCCCCAACCACAATGAACACTGAAGCTTTCTTT	CASRSPTTMNTEAFF
TRBJ1-3	-	TRBV6-5	-	TGTGCCAGCACCTGGAGTACCTCTGGAAACACCATATATTTT	CASTWSTSGNTIYF
TRBJ2-1	-	TRBV28	-	TGTGCCAGCAGACAGGGACCCTCTACAAATTACCTTTCCTACAATGAGCAGTTCTTC	CASRQGPSTNYLSYNEQFF
TRBJ1-1	-	TRBV5-8	-	TGTGCCAGCAGCTCCCGGGGTCGCGAAGCTTTCTTT	CASSSRGREAFF
TRBJ1-5	-	TRBV7-9	-	TGTGCCAGCAGCTTAGTAAGGGGAAGCAATCAGCCCCAGCATTTT	CASSLVRGSNQPQHF
TRBJ1-2	TRBD1	TRBV5-6	once	TGTGCCAGCACCACGGACAGGGGGATCGGCTACACCTTC	CASTTDRGIGYTF
TRBJ1-6	TRBD1	TRBV9	-	TGTGCCAGCAGCGTCGGACAGGGGCCTTCACCCCTCCACTTT	CASSVGQGPSPLHF
TRBJ1-2	-	TRBV19	-	TGTGCCAGTAGTATAGACCACAGGCCACAGGGATACTATGGCTACACCTTC	CASSIDHRPQGYYGYTF
TRBJ1-2	TRBD1	TRBV5-6	-	TGTGCCAGCAGCTTGGTGACAGGGGGGGACTATGGCTACACCTTC	CASSLVTGGDYGYTF
TRBJ1-5	-	TRBV9	few	TGTGCCAGCAGCGTAGGGGCCAGGGGACAGCCCCAGCATTTT	CASSVGARGQPQHF
TRBJ2-3	TRBD2	TRBV3-1/TRBV3-2	-	TGTGCCAGCAGCCGTAGCGGGAGAGATACAGATACGCAGTATTTT	CASSRSGRDTDTQYF
TRBJ2-7	TRBD2	TRBV7-8	few	TGTGCCAGCAGCTCACTAGCGGGGGGTTTTTACGAGCAGTACTTC	CASSSLAGGFYEQYF
TRBJ1-6	-	TRBV5-1	-	TGCGCCAGCAGCCGAACTCCTGCAGGGAATTCACCCCTCCACTTT	CASSRTPAGNSPLHF
TRBJ2-7	TRBD2	TRBV7-2	-	TGTGCCAGCAGCTTTGCTAGCGGGGGCGGCTACGAGCAGTACTTC	CASSFASGGGYEQYF
TRBJ2-1	TRBD1	TRBV18	-	TGTGCCAGCTCACCACCGACAGGGGGCGGGGAGCAGTTCTTC	CASSPPTGGGEQFF
TRBJ2-3	TRBD2	TRBV5-4	-	TGTGCCAGCAGCGCGGGGAAGGCGGGAGGAAGCACAGATACGCAGTATTTT	CASSAGKAGGSTDTQYF
TRBJ2-1	-	TRBV11-3	-	TGTGCCAGCAGCTCTTTCGCGGGCTACAATGAGCAGTTCTTC	CASSSFAGYNEQFF
TRBJ1-4	-	TRBV9	-	TGTGCCAGCAGCCCGACAACGGGAAACGAAAAACTGTTTTTT	CASSPTTGNEKLFF
TRBJ2-1	TRBD2	TRBV4-2	-	TGTGCCAGCAGCCATCTAGCGGGGGATTACAATGAGCAGTTCTTC	CASSHLAGDYNEQFF
TRBJ2-1	-	TRBV7-2	-	TGTGCCAGCAGCTTAGTCTTCGCGGAAGTGAGCAATGAGCAGTTCTTC	CASSLVFAEVSNEQFF
TRBJ2-7	-	TRBV10-1	-	TGCGCCAGCAGTTTAGAGGGAATAGGGACCTACGAGCAGTACTTC	CASSLEGIGTYEQYF
TRBJ1-1	-	TRBV4-1	-	TGCGCCAGCAGCCAGGGGCGCGAAGCTTTCTTT	CASSQGREAFF
TRBJ2-3	TRBD1	TRBV18	-	TGTGCCAGCTCACCAAACAGGGGGACAGATACGCAGTATTTT	CASSPNRGTDTQYF